The clone carrying this TCR beta chain has only a few counts. The antigen is not known. This entry is derived from a study of siplizumab effects on memory and regulatory T cells. Assaying covered 100,000 or so TCR templates per sample. Clones were sequenced by immunoSEQ multiplex PCR, and TCRdb holds only the in-frame ones, with some missing. The sample has 80,000 to 130,000 clones; more than 85% are singletons. Germline V lookup: CDR1 SGHVS, CDR2 FQNEAQ. CDR3 length equals 14 residues. V lost 4 bases to trimming and J lost 3 bases, with 12 bases between them. General study points: A mean of about 69% of mappable alloreactive CD4+ clones were Treg-derived with siplizumab, compared with more than 25% in controls. There appeared to be greater diversity in naive T cells than in memory cells, and naive T cells seemed major contributors to the alloresponse. Most alloreactive clones went unmapped to unstimulated subsets; only a minor fraction mapped.

The sequence derives from a human donor in good health. Some clones in this sample may be carry-over from other donors' samples. The chain combines TRBV7-8 with TRBJ1-2; TRBD1 is a possible D gene (5 bases). The specimen was CD4+ T cells sorted from blood. CDR3 in amino acids: CASSSRDSYYGYTF. The CDR3 DNA sequence: TGTGCCAGCAGCTCCCGAGACAGTTACTATGGCTACACCTTC.